This T cell receptor beta chain was sequenced for a study of cytomegalovirus exposure and HLA in healthy donors. There are a few counts of this clone. The target antigen is unknown. J lost 2 bases, V lost 7 bases, and 9 bases had no gene match. This CDR3 spans 16 amino acids. The germline V gene encodes CDR1 LNHDA and CDR2 SQIVND (reference sequence). Some clones are missing from TCRdb's copy, which holds only in-frame ones; the method was immunoSEQ multiplex PCR. The table includes tens of thousands of clones, around 82% detected once. Points from the study as a whole: In a later analysis, first-cohort TCR clusters were found to tend to co-occur in the approximately 110 validation repertoires.

The sample consisted of PBMCs. The chain combines TRBV19 with TRBJ1-3; TRBD1 matches at 9 bases. This TCR came from a woman younger than 30 in good health and CMV-seropositive. The CDR3 sequence is CASMDLGDRAGNTIYF. For the CDR3, the DNA is TGTGCCAGTATGGACCTGGGGGACAGGGCTGGAAACACCATATATTTT.